These 30 T cell receptor beta chains were sequenced from one sample in a study of cytomegalovirus exposure and HLA in healthy donors. In the PCR, 60 Vbeta and 13 Jbeta primers were used. Using immunoSEQ multiplex PCR, the repertoire was profiled, and TCRdb retains in-frame clones only, with some absent. In the table there are roughly 150,000 clones, about 85% of which are singletons. Source material: PBMCs. The receptors here all came from a boy aged 2 to 10 in good health and CMV-seronegative.

The chain combines TRBV28 with TRBJ1-5; 7 bases map to TRBD1. The trim removed 5 bases at V and 4 bases at J, leaving 8 bases unmatched. Germline loops: CDR1 MDHEN, CDR2 SYDVKM. The CDR3 has 15 amino acids. The CDR3 region has the DNA TGTGCCAGCAGTCCCCGACAGGGAAAGAATCAGCCCCAGCATTTT. Translating gives CASSPRQGKNQPQHF. Complete variable domain (other parts from reference TRBV28 and TRBJ1-5): DVKVTQSSRYLVKRTGEKVFLECVQDMDHENMFWYRQDPGLGLRLIYFSYDVKMKEKGDIPEGYSVSREKKERFSLILESASTNQTSMYLCASSPRQGKNQPQHFGDGTRLSIL.

This chain links TRBV2 with TRBJ2-7; D is uncertain. Germline V gene data show CDR1 as SNHLY and CDR2 as FYNNEI. The CDR3 is 13 amino acids. The ends were cut back, 6 bases at V and 0 bases at J, with 9 bases in the middle. CDR3 DNA: TGTGCCAGCAGGACTGCAAGCTCCTACGAGCAGTACTTC. This encodes CASRTASSYEQYF.

The sample holds one count of this clone. The V call is TRBV29-1, the J call TRBJ1-2; D not certain. This CDR3 has 12 amino acids. Germline CDR1 is SQVTM and CDR2 is ANQGSEA. V shed 1 base and J shed 5 bases, with 8 bases lying between them. The CDR3 DNA sequence: TGCAGCGTTGAAGGGGCTTCGTATGGCTACACCTTC. This gives the protein CSVEGASYGYTF.

The CDR3 DNA is TGTGCCAGCAGCTTAGTACAGGGGAGACAGGACATTCAGTACTTC. It codes for CASSLVQGRQDIQYF. V usage is TRBV11-2 and J usage is TRBJ2-4, with 7 bases that match TRBD1. The CDR3 has 15 residues. Germline CDR1 reads SGHAT; CDR2 reads FQNNGV. V lost 1 base, J lost 8 bases, and 8 bases stayed unmatched. The full variable domain, with the rest looked up from reference TRBV11-2 and TRBJ2-4, is EAGVAQSPRYKIIEKRQSVAFWCNPISGHATLYWYQQILGQGPKLLIQFQNNGVVDDSQLPKDRFSAERLKGVDSTLKIQPAKLEDSAVYLCASSLVQGRQDIQYFGAGTRLSVL.

The chain combines TRBV20-1 with TRBJ2-5; tentative D call: TRBD2 (5 bases). V was trimmed by 3 bases and J by 9 bases, leaving 11 bases between them. Germline CDR1 is DFQATT and CDR2 is SNEGSKA (reference sequence). The CDR3 length is 11 residues. Here the CDR3 reads CSARATSSQYF. DNA of the CDR3: TGCAGTGCTAGGGCCACTAGTTCCCAGTACTTC.

This chain joins TRBV29-1 and TRBJ1-1; D call uncertain. The germline V and J ends were trimmed by 2 bases and 0 bases, with 19 bases remaining between them. Germline V gene sequence: CDR1 SQVTM, CDR2 ANQGSEA. This CDR3 has 17 residues. Here the CDR3 DNA reads TGCAGCGTTGAAAGAACCGAAGACGGCGGAATGAACACTGAAGCTTTCTTT. This codes for CSVERTEDGGMNTEAFF.

In DNA, the CDR3 is TGTGCCAGCAGTCCCGCGACAGGGCTTACCCAGCATTTT. Its protein product is CASSPATGLTQHF. This sequence joins TRBV6-6 and TRBJ1-5; 7 bases are a match to TRBD1. Germline CDR1 reads MNHNY; CDR2 reads SVGAGI (reference sequence). V lost 5 bases, J lost 11 bases, and 9 bases stayed unmatched. The CDR3 runs 13 residues.

V and J are TRBV5-1 and TRBJ1-3; D ambiguous. The CDR3 sequence is 14 residues long. CDR1 and CDR2 (germline): SGHRS, YFSETQ. V lost 0 bases and J lost 4, with 8 bases in between. The CDR3 spells CASSLVADGNTIYF. The DNA for the CDR3 is TGCGCCAGCAGCTTGGTAGCCGACGGAAACACCATATATTTT.

This chain uses TRBV13 with TRBJ1-6, with 10 bases lining up with TRBD1. The CDR3 spans 13 residues. Germline V CDR1 and CDR2: PRHDT, FYEKMQ (reference sequence). With 6 bases clipped from V and 9 bases from J, the junction kept 2 bases outside the gene matches. The CDR3 protein is CASRGDRGSPLHF. DNA for the CDR3: TGTGCCAGCAGGGGGGACAGGGGTTCACCCCTCCACTTT.

This chain uses TRBV28 with TRBJ2-3; 7 bases align to TRBD2. The ends lost 2 bases at V and 3 bases at J; junction bases unmatched: 8. CDR1 MDHEN and CDR2 SYDVKM come from the germline V gene. The CDR3 is 16 amino acids. CDR3 sequence: CASSLPAGVSTDTQYF. CDR3 nucleotides: TGTGCCAGCAGTTTACCGGCGGGAGTCTCAACAGATACGCAGTATTTT.

The chain joins TRBV28 to TRBJ1-3; 7 bases are shared with TRBD1. CDR3 length: 14 amino acids. Trimming at V came to 5 bases and at J to 4 bases, leaving 5 bases not matched to a gene. Germline V gene sequence: CDR1 MDHEN, CDR2 SYDVKM. CDR3 in amino acids: CASSEGTEGNTIYF. Here the CDR3 DNA reads TGTGCCAGCAGTGAAGGGACAGAAGGAAACACCATATATTTT.

This clone was picked up one time. V gene TRBV15 combines with J gene TRBJ2-1; D possibly corresponds to TRBD2 (6 bases). V lost 3 bases to trimming and J lost 6 bases, with 15 bases between them. Germline V gives CDR1 LNHNV, CDR2 YYDKDF (reference sequence). The CDR3 sequence is 15 residues long. The CDR3 DNA follows: TGTGCCACCAGCAGGGGGGACTCAACGATCAATGAGCAGTTCTTC. It specifies CATSRGDSTINEQFF.

The J gene is TRBJ1-1, the V gene TRBV5-6; possibly TRBD1 for D (6 bases). Trimming pared 7 bases from V and 3 bases from J, leaving 13 bases between. Germline lookup yields CDR1 SGHDT and CDR2 YYEEEE. This CDR3 contains 13 residues. In DNA form, the CDR3 reads TGTGCCAGCTTCAGGGAGGGGGACACTGAAGCTTTCTTT. Protein: CASFREGDTEAFF.

The chain combines TRBV30 with TRBJ2-1, with D tentatively TRBD1 (5 bases). The CDR3 extends over 17 amino acids. CDR1 and CDR2 from the germline V gene are GTSNPN and SVGIG (reference sequence). Trimming took off 1 base at V and 1 base at J, with 17 bases between the two ends. The CDR3 spells CAWSAPGRVGSYNEQFF. CDR3 sequence (DNA): TGTGCCTGGAGTGCACCCGGCAGGGTTGGATCCTACAATGAGCAGTTCTTC.

On this clone itself: At one end, the junction sequence differs from germline, possibly due to a read error. The V gene is TRBV30, the J gene TRBJ2-6; 9 positions agree with TRBD1. This CDR3 is 14 amino acids long. Germline CDR1 reads GTSNPN; CDR2 reads SVGIG (reference sequence). The CDR3 sequence is CASQGAAWANVLTF. CDR3 bases: TGTGCCTCACAGGGGGCGGCCTGGGCCAACGTCCTGACATTC.

This clone was counted between two and nine times. The chain uses TRBV13 and TRBJ2-2, with a possible D match to TRBD1 (5 bases). V lost 5 bases to trimming and J lost 5 bases, with 15 bases between them. Germline CDR1 reads PRHDT; CDR2 reads FYEKMQ (reference sequence). This CDR3 is 15 amino acids long. The CDR3 loop is CASSQKGWKTGELFF. CDR3 sequence (DNA): TGTGCCAGCAGCCAAAAGGGGTGGAAGACCGGGGAGCTGTTTTTT.

This sequence joins TRBV5-1 and TRBJ2-1, with unresolved D. The CDR3 consists of 13 residues. Per germline, CDR1 SGHRS and CDR2 YFSETQ. V lost 4 bases and J 1 base, leaving 6 bases between the germline ends. In nucleotides, the CDR3 is TGCGCCAGCAGCACCGGTTCCTACAATGAGCAGTTCTTC. Translating gives CASSTGSYNEQFF. The whole variable domain, remainder taken from reference TRBV5-1 and TRBJ2-1, is KAGVTQTPRYLIKTRGQQVTLSCSPISGHRSVSWYQQTPGQGLQFLFEYFSETQRNKGNFPGRFSGRQFSNSRSEMNVSTLELGDSALYLCASSTGSYNEQFFGPGTRLTVL.

The chain is built from TRBV25-1 and TRBJ1-6, with D uncertain. This CDR3 region has 15 residues. Germline assignment: CDR1 MGHDK and CDR2 SYGVNS. The ends were cut back, 4 bases at V and 0 bases at J, with 7 bases in the middle. The CDR3 DNA is TGTGCCAGCAGTGGAGGGAGCTCCTATAATTCACCCCTCCACTTT. Translation: CASSGGSSYNSPLHF.

The CDR3 DNA follows: TGTGCCAGCAGCTTGGCGGGAGTCCAAGAGACCCAGTACTTC. This translates into CASSLAGVQETQYF. The J gene is TRBJ2-5, the V gene TRBV5-6; D may be TRBD2 (6 bases). The CDR3 contains 14 residues. Trimming removed 0 bases at V and 1 base at J, with 7 bases between. Germline lookup yields CDR1 SGHDT and CDR2 YYEEEE. Filled out from reference TRBV5-6 and TRBJ2-5, the complete variable domain reads DAGVTQSPTHLIKTRGQQVTLRCSPKSGHDTVSWYQQALGQGPQFIFQYYEEEERQRGNFPDRFSGHQFPNYSSELNVNALLLGDSALYLCASSLAGVQETQYFGPGTRLLVL.

This clone showed up just once. V gene TRBV5-1 combines with J gene TRBJ2-1; possible D gene TRBD1, 6 bases. Germline values: CDR1 SGHRS, CDR2 YFSETQ. Between the trimmed V and J ends, which lost 5 bases and 4 bases, there was a span of 10 bases. The CDR3 is 13 amino acids. The CDR3 nucleotides are TGCGCCAGCAGTAACACAGGGTACAATGAGCAGTTCTTC. Protein product: CASSNTGYNEQFF.

This chain joins TRBV6-1 and TRBJ2-7; possible D gene TRBD2, 5 bases. Germline-derived CDR1 and CDR2 are MNHNS and SASEGT. Trimming cost V 6 bases and J 0 bases, with 15 bases left between them. The CDR3 extends over 15 amino acids. The CDR3: CASSDPAGSSYEQYV. The CDR3 DNA sequence: TGTGCCAGCAGCGACCCGGCTGGGAGCTCCTACGAGCAGTACGTC.

The chain has TRBV19 and TRBJ2-3; a weak D match, TRBD2 (7 bases). The CDR3 length is 12 residues. Per the germline V gene, CDR1 is LNHDA and CDR2 is SQIVND (reference sequence). Deletions cut 7 bases from V and 8 bases from J, with 13 bases between. CDR3 in amino acids: CASTGGGGTQYF. CDR3 DNA: TGTGCCAGTACCGGGGGAGGGGGTACGCAGTATTTT.

The chain joins TRBV30 to TRBJ1-5; 9 nucleotides line up with TRBD1. Germline trimming cut 6 bases from V and 5 bases from J; bases unmatched to any gene: 5. The length of the CDR3 is 13 residues. Germline assignment: CDR1 GTSNPN and CDR2 SVGIG (reference sequence). CDR3 bases: TGTGCCTGCGGGACAGGGTTAGATCAGCCCCAGCATTTT. This gives the protein CACGTGLDQPQHF.

The V gene is TRBV13, the J gene TRBJ1-2, with D perhaps TRBD1 (5 bases). This CDR3 has 12 amino acids. Between the trimmed V and J ends, which lost 6 bases and 2 bases, there was a span of 7 bases. Germline-derived CDR1 and CDR2 are PRHDT and FYEKMQ (reference sequence). The CDR3 bases are TGTGCCAGCAGGCAGGGAAACTATGGCTACACCTTC. This translates into CASRQGNYGYTF.

About this clone itself: The junction does not match germline at one end; this may be a read error. Additional DNA sequences in this sample encode the identical CDR3. V usage is TRBV7-7 and J usage is TRBJ2-5, with 14 bases aligning to TRBD2. The length of the CDR3 is 16 residues. CDR1 SSHAT and CDR2 FNYEAQ come from the germline V gene (reference sequence). The CDR3 DNA reads as TGTGCTAGCAGCTTTGGACTAGCGGGGGGCGGAGAGACCCAGTACTTC. Encoded protein: CASSFGLAGGGETQYF.

This chain uses TRBV6-5 with TRBJ1-1, with D perhaps TRBD1 (5 bases). Trimming removed 7 bases at V and 4 bases at J, with 13 bases between. CDR1 MNHEY and CDR2 SVGAGI come from the germline V gene. The CDR3 loop spans 13 amino acids. CDR3 region: CASIGGGGTEAFF. DNA for the CDR3: TGTGCCAGCATTGGGGGGGGAGGCACTGAAGCTTTCTTT.

The chain combines TRBV6-1 with TRBJ1-5; D is undetermined. The germline V gene has CDR1 MNHNS and CDR2 SASEGT. This CDR3 has 13 residues. V lost 2 bases and J 5 bases, leaving 7 bases between the germline ends. For the CDR3, the DNA is TGTGCCAGCAGTGAATATGAGGATCAGCCCCAGCATTTT. Amino acids: CASSEYEDQPQHF.

The chain combines TRBV9 with TRBJ2-5, with D perhaps matching TRBD1 (6 bases). The V end lost 0 bases, the J end lost 0 bases, and 18 bases lay between the germline ends. CDR3 length: 18 amino acids. The V gene's germline CDR1 is SGDLS and CDR2 YYNGEE. The chain's CDR3 is CASSVGLGAGRYQETQYF. CDR3 bases: TGTGCCAGCAGCGTAGGTCTGGGGGCAGGTCGGTACCAAGAGACCCAGTACTTC.

V gene TRBV7-9 combines with J gene TRBJ1-4; 11 nucleotides agree with TRBD1. This CDR3 comprises 16 residues. Losses at the gene ends were 2 bases for V and 8 bases for J; bases not matched to a gene: 7. The germline CDR1 and CDR2 sequences are SEHNR and FQNEAQ (reference sequence). The CDR3 region is CASSLKDRGHGEKLFF. The CDR3 nucleotides read TGTGCCAGCAGCTTAAAGGACAGGGGGCATGGGGAAAAACTGTTTTTT. The complete variable domain, with remaining parts taken from reference TRBV7-9 and TRBJ1-4, reads DTGVSQNPRHKITKRGQNVTFRCDPISEHNRLYWYRQTLGQGPEFLTYFQNEAQLEKSRLLSDRFSAERPKGSFSTLEIQRTEQGDSAMYLCASSLKDRGHGEKLFFGSGTQLSVL.

The chain links TRBV28 to TRBJ2-1; possible D gene TRBD2, 5 bases. The CDR3 is 14 amino acids. Germline V gene sequence: CDR1 MDHEN, CDR2 SYDVKM. Deletions cut 3 bases from V and 10 bases from J, with 16 bases between. The CDR3 coding sequence is TGTGCCAGCAGTTTTCAGACGGGGTCAAGGGAGCAGTTCTTC. Its translation: CASSFQTGSREQFF.